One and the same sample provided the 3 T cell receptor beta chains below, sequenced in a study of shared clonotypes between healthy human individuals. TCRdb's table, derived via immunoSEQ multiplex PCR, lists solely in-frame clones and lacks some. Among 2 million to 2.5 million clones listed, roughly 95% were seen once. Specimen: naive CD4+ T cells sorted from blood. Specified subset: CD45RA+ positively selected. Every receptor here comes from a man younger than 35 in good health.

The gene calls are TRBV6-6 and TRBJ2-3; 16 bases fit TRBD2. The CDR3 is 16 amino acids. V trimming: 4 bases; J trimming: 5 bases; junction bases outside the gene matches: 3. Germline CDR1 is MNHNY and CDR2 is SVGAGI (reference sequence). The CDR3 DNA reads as TGTGCCAGCAGTTCAGGGACTAGCGGGAGGGGAGATACGCAGTATTTT. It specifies CASSSGTSGRGDTQYF.

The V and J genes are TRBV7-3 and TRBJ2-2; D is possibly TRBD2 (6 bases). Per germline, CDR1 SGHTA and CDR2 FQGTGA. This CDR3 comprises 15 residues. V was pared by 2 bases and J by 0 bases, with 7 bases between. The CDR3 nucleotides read TGTGCCAGCAGCTTAGCGGGGCCGAACACCGGGGAGCTGTTTTTT. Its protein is CASSLAGPNTGELFF.

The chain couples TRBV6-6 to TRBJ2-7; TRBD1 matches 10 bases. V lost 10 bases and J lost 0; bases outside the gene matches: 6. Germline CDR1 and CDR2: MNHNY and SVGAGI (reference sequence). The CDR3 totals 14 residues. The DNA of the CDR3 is TGTGCCACCGGACAGGGGGTAAGCTCCTACGAGCAGTACTTC. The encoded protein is CATGQGVSSYEQYF.